Listed here are 12 T cell receptor beta chains from one sample, sequenced in a study of PD-L1 blockade in urothelial cancer. The repertoire was sequenced with immunoSEQ multiplex PCR; TCRdb's copy has only in-frame clones and lacks some. The profile shows tens of thousands of clones, roughly 84% of them singletons. This specimen was PBMCs, taken around atezolizumab (anti-PD-L1) treatment. The receptors stem from a man aged 35-49 years with urothelial cancer.

The table lists this clone with a few counts. The rearrangement uses TRBV4-1 and TRBJ2-2, with 12 bases matching TRBD2. V lost 4 bases, J lost 6 bases, and 9 bases stayed unmatched. There are 17 residues in the CDR3. The germline V gene encodes CDR1 MGHRA and CDR2 YSYEKL. The CDR3 DNA reads as TGCGCCAGCAGCCCTAGGAGACTAGCGGGAGTGGCCGGGGAGCTGTTTTTT. Its protein product is CASSPRRLAGVAGELFF.

The rearrangement links TRBV7-2 to TRBJ2-1, with TRBD2 identical over 10 bases. V lost 5 bases, J lost 6 bases, and 7 bases stayed unmatched. The V gene's germline CDR1 is SGHTA and CDR2 FQGNSA. The CDR3 consists of 15 residues. Here the CDR3 reads CASSPPPSGSNEQFF. CDR3 sequence (DNA): TGTGCCAGCAGCCCCCCACCTAGCGGGAGCAATGAGCAGTTCTTC. Full variable domain (remainder filled in from reference TRBV7-2 and TRBJ2-1): GAGVSQSPSNKVTEKGKDVELRCDPISGHTALYWYRQSLGQGLEFLIYFQGNSAPDKSGLPSDRFSAERTGGSVSTLTIQRTQQEDSAVYLCASSPPPSGSNEQFFGPGTRLTVL.

V and J are TRBV7-9 and TRBJ2-7; 10 positions match TRBD1. The CDR3 is made up of 14 amino acids. The germline CDR1 and CDR2 sequences are SEHNR and FQNEAQ (reference sequence). J gave up 6 bases and V 3 bases, and 5 bases lay outside the gene matches. CDR3 residues: CASSFDRGRAEQYF. The CDR3 DNA reads TGTGCCAGCAGCTTTGACAGGGGGCGGGCCGAGCAGTACTTC. The full variable domain, rest sourced from reference TRBV7-9 and TRBJ2-7, is DTGVSQNPRHKITKRGQNVTFRCDPISEHNRLYWYRQTLGQGPEFLTYFQNEAQLEKSRLLSDRFSAERPKGSFSTLEIQRTEQGDSAMYLCASSFDRGRAEQYFGPGTRLTVT.

The CDR3 is CASSRPTSRALTHEQFF. CDR3 DNA: TGTGCCAGCAGCCGACCAACTTCGCGGGCCCTGACCCATGAGCAGTTCTTC. The gene calls are TRBV7-2 and TRBJ2-1, with D possibly being TRBD2 (5 bases). The CDR3 runs to 17 residues. V dropped 5 bases and J dropped 8 bases, with 25 bases sitting between them. CDR1 and CDR2 from the germline V gene are SGHTA and FQGNSA.

This clone was observed a single time. This chain joins TRBV28 and TRBJ2-1; weak D call: TRBD1 (6 bases). V lost 4 bases, J lost 14 bases, and 15 bases lay in between. This CDR3 region has 12 residues. Germline lookup yields CDR1 MDHEN and CDR2 SYDVKM. CDR3 sequence reads: CASSSLRDKEFF. In DNA, the CDR3 is TGTGCCAGCAGTTCGCTAAGGGACAAAGAGTTCTTC.

The genes are TRBV18 and TRBJ2-3; a weak D match, TRBD2 (6 bases). The CDR3 consists of 13 residues. Deletions cut 2 bases from V and 6 bases from J, with 9 bases between. From germline, CDR1 is KGHSH and CDR2 LQKENI. CDR3 nucleotide sequence: TGTGCCAGCTCACCAAGTCGGGGGGATACGCAGTATTTT. Protein: CASSPSRGDTQYF.

This sequence joins TRBV9 and TRBJ2-2; a weak D match, TRBD2 (6 bases). The CDR3 covers 15 residues. V was clipped by 4 bases and J by 4 bases, with 14 bases between them. Germline CDR1 and CDR2: SGDLS and YYNGEE. The CDR3 coding sequence is TGTGCCAGCAGCTTTCTCGGGAGTTCCACCGGGGAGCTGTTTTTT. Translation: CASSFLGSSTGELFF.

The gene calls are TRBV14 and TRBJ2-7, with 13 bases aligning to TRBD2. The V and J ends lost 0 bases and 5 bases, in that order; junction bases with no gene match: 4. CDR1 is SGHDN, CDR2 FVKESK, per germline. This CDR3 has 16 amino acids. CDR3 DNA: TGTGCCAGCAGCCAAGATCGGACTAGCGGGAGACACGAGCAGTACTTC. This gives the protein CASSQDRTSGRHEQYF.

CDR3 residues: CASSSLRRSMNTEAFF. The CDR3 DNA reads as TGTGCCAGCAGTTCCCTGAGACGGAGCATGAACACTGAAGCTTTCTTT. The chain links TRBV28 to TRBJ1-1; D remains ambiguous. V was cut by 4 bases and J by 0 bases, with 15 bases left in between. CDR1 is MDHEN and CDR2 is SYDVKM in the germline V gene. The CDR3 is 16 residues long. Supplemented by reference TRBV28 and TRBJ1-1, the full variable domain reads DVKVTQSSRYLVKRTGEKVFLECVQDMDHENMFWYRQDPGLGLRLIYFSYDVKMKEKGDIPEGYSVSREKKERFSLILESASTNQTSMYLCASSSLRRSMNTEAFFGQGTRLTVV.

Regarding this clone: In the same sample, other DNA sequences code for this CDR3. The chain combines TRBV6-5 with TRBJ1-2; weak D call: TRBD1 (6 bases). CDR3 length equals 15 residues. V was cut by 4 bases and J by 6 bases, with 18 bases left in between. The germline gives CDR1 MNHEY, CDR2 SVGAGI. CDR3: CASSSGTGGNNGYTF. The CDR3 DNA sequence: TGTGCCAGCAGTTCCGGGACGGGGGGCAATAATGGCTACACCTTC.

The gene calls are TRBV28 and TRBJ1-1; D is possibly TRBD1 (5 bases). CDR3 length: 17 amino acids. Germline V gives CDR1 MDHEN, CDR2 SYDVKM. The V end lost 10 bases, the J end lost 5 bases, and 29 bases lay between the germline ends. The DNA of the CDR3 is TGTGCCACCAAGTTTGGGGGAGGAGGGTCAGTCGGAACTGAAGCTTTCTTT. Translated, it gives CATKFGGGGSVGTEAFF.

V and J are TRBV28 and TRBJ1-2, with D possibly matching TRBD1 (5 bases). Per germline, CDR1 MDHEN and CDR2 SYDVKM. The CDR3 extends over 13 amino acids. Trimming removed 2 bases from V and 6 bases from J, with 10 bases in between. CDR3 in DNA: TGTGCCAGCAGTTTAGTGGGGGGAAATGGCTACACCTTC. Protein: CASSLVGGNGYTF.